The 28 T cell receptor beta chains below were found in one sample sequenced in a study of cytomegalovirus exposure and HLA in healthy donors. The PCR had 60 Vbeta and 13 Jbeta primers. Generated by immunoSEQ multiplex PCR, the TCRdb table keeps only in-frame clones and is missing some. The repertoire has 100,000 or so clones, around three quarters of them found once; the top ten carry approximately 5.3%. Sequenced: PBMCs. These receptors were obtained from a female donor in good health and CMV-seropositive.

This clone has only a few counts. This sequence joins TRBV10-1 and TRBJ2-1; 8 bases match TRBD1. Losses at the gene ends were 0 bases for V and 3 bases for J; bases not matched to a gene: 4. The CDR3 consists of 16 residues. CDR1 is WNHNN, CDR2 SYGVQD, per germline (reference sequence). The CDR3 loop reads CASSESQGAIYNEQFF. The CDR3 DNA follows: TGCGCCAGCAGTGAGTCGCAGGGGGCGATCTACAATGAGCAGTTCTTC.

The V call is TRBV29-1, the J call TRBJ2-1; TRBD1 agrees at 7 bases. V gave up 7 bases and J gave up 7 bases; unmatched junction bases: 13. The CDR3 consists of 14 residues. In germline, CDR1 is SQVTM, CDR2 ANQGSEA. This chain's CDR3 is CSAPRPGGRNEQFF. Written as DNA, the CDR3 is TGCAGCGCCCCAAGGCCAGGGGGAAGGAATGAGCAGTTCTTC.

The chain is built from TRBV19 and TRBJ1-1; TRBD1 matches 7 bases. This CDR3 spans 15 amino acids. Germline CDR1 reads LNHDA; CDR2 reads SQIVND (reference sequence). J lost 3 bases, V lost 5 bases, and 9 bases had no gene match. The CDR3 here is CASSRGDRVHTEAFF. The CDR3 DNA reads TGTGCCAGTAGTCGCGGCGACAGGGTCCACACTGAAGCTTTCTTT. Variable domain in full (rest from reference TRBV19 and TRBJ1-1): DGGITQSPKYLFRKEGQNVTLSCEQNLNHDAMYWYRQDPGQGLRLIYYSQIVNDFQKGDIAEGYSVSREKKESFPLTVTSAQKNPTAFYLCASSRGDRVHTEAFFGQGTRLTVV.

The J gene is TRBJ1-2, the V gene TRBV19; TRBD1 might be the D (6 bases). Germline assignment: CDR1 LNHDA and CDR2 SQIVND (reference sequence). The CDR3 extends over 13 amino acids. Trimming removed 6 bases at V and 2 bases at J, with 10 bases between. The CDR3 region has the DNA TGTGCCAGTAGCTTTGGACAGAACTATGGCTACACCTTC. It codes for CASSFGQNYGYTF.

The chain is built from TRBV29-1 and TRBJ2-6; TRBD1 is a possible D gene (5 bases). Between the trimmed V and J ends, which lost 7 bases and 2 bases, there was a span of 21 bases. From germline, CDR1 is SQVTM and CDR2 ANQGSEA. The CDR3 totals 17 residues. CDR3 nucleotides: TGCAGCGACCCCCGGGCAGGGTGTGATCCTGGGGCCAACGTCCTGACTTTC. Amino acid sequence: CSDPRAGCDPGANVLTF.

This chain joins TRBV15 and TRBJ1-2; 10 bases align to TRBD1. Germline CDR1 and CDR2: LNHNV and YYDKDF (reference sequence). The CDR3 extends over 16 amino acids. J was trimmed by 5 bases and V by 0 bases; bases with no gene match: 6. The CDR3 here is CATSRDRGTGDYGYTF. DNA of the CDR3: TGTGCCACCAGCAGAGATCGGGGGACAGGGGATTATGGCTACACCTTC.

This clone came up once. The chain combines TRBV25-1 with TRBJ2-3; maybe TRBD1 (5 bases). The CDR3 length is 15 residues. Trimming took 1 base from V and 2 from J, leaving 10 bases between them. Germline V gene sequence: CDR1 MGHDK, CDR2 SYGVNS. For the CDR3, the DNA is TGTGCCAGCAGTGAATGGGGCCTACCCACAGATACGCAGTATTTT. Amino acid sequence: CASSEWGLPTDTQYF.

This clone was found a few times. J is TRBJ1-5 and V is TRBV6-5; D not resolved. The germline gives CDR1 MNHEY, CDR2 SVGAGI. The CDR3 is 13 residues long. Trimming took off 2 bases at V and 6 bases at J, with 8 bases between the two ends. Here the CDR3 reads CASSYTPGQPQHF. The CDR3 bases are TGTGCCAGCAGTTACACCCCCGGTCAGCCCCAGCATTTT.

This chain joins TRBV9 and TRBJ1-1; D not resolved. Germline CDR1 reads SGDLS; CDR2 reads YYNGEE. V was cut by 3 bases and J by 2 bases, with 14 bases left in between. This CDR3 has 15 residues. DNA for the CDR3: TGTGCCAGCAGCGGAGGTCCCAGACTTAACACTGAAGCTTTCTTT. Translating gives CASSGGPRLNTEAFF.

The V gene is TRBV5-4, the J gene TRBJ1-2; 8 bases fit TRBD1. Per the germline V gene, CDR1 is SGHNT and CDR2 is YYREEE (reference sequence). This CDR3 is built from 15 residues. V dropped 3 bases and J dropped 5; count of bases not matched to a gene: 9. The CDR3, as DNA: TGTGCCAGCAGCTCACAGGGGGTGGTCCTATATGGCTACACCTTC. Its protein is CASSSQGVVLYGYTF.

J is TRBJ2-7 and V is TRBV7-2, with 7 nucleotides matching TRBD2. The CDR3 is made up of 15 amino acids. CDR1 and CDR2 (germline): SGHTA, FQGNSA. J gave up 1 base and V 5 bases, and 8 bases lay outside the gene matches. The CDR3 protein is CASSPPSGLSYEQYF. The CDR3 region has the DNA TGTGCCAGCAGCCCCCCTAGCGGCCTATCCTACGAGCAGTACTTC.

This chain links TRBV15 with TRBJ2-5; D perhaps matches TRBD2 (5 bases). The tail of the sequence fits TRBJ2-7 better, so the J call may be wrong. The germline V gene encodes CDR1 LNHNV and CDR2 YYDKDF (reference sequence). The CDR3 has 14 amino acids. The CDR3 spells CATSREGGHYEQYF. The CDR3 DNA reads TGTGCCACCAGCAGAGAGGGCGGGCACTACGAGCAGTACTTC.

This clone was found a few times. V gene TRBV18 combines with J gene TRBJ2-1; TRBD2 matches at 9 bases. The CDR3 loop spans 17 amino acids. CDR1 and CDR2 (germline): KGHSH, LQKENI. Unmatched junction bases numbered 13, after V lost 3 bases and J lost 7 bases. CDR3 nucleotides: TGTGCCAGCTCACCGGGCGTACGGACTAGCGTGGGGAATGAGCAGTTCTTC. Its translation: CASSPGVRTSVGNEQFF.

A single count supports this clone. This chain connects TRBV4-1 to TRBJ2-3; possibly TRBD1 for D (6 bases). The germline CDR1 and CDR2 sequences are MGHRA and YSYEKL. V gave up 7 bases and J gave up 1 base, with 18 bases separating them. The CDR3 contains 16 residues. The CDR3 is CASTATGISRTDTQYF. The CDR3 DNA follows: TGCGCCAGCACCGCGACAGGTATTTCGCGCACAGATACGCAGTATTTT.

This clone was recorded a few times. The chain links TRBV30 to TRBJ2-1; 7 nucleotides align to TRBD2. The CDR3 totals 16 residues. V gave up 4 bases and J gave up 2 bases; unmatched junction bases: 11. CDR1 is GTSNPN and CDR2 is SVGIG in the germline V gene (reference sequence). The CDR3 DNA sequence: TGTGCCTGGAATCCTCGGGGGAGGGGTACCTACAATGAGCAGTTCTTC. Its protein is CAWNPRGRGTYNEQFF.

The rearrangement uses TRBV19 and TRBJ1-1; tentatively, D is TRBD1 (6 bases). The germline V gene encodes CDR1 LNHDA and CDR2 SQIVND (reference sequence). The V gene lost 5 bases and the J gene lost 3 bases, with 10 bases spanning the gap. This CDR3 region has 13 residues. This CDR3 is CASSSRGHTEAFF. CDR3 DNA: TGTGCCAGTAGTTCCAGGGGCCACACTGAAGCTTTCTTT.

The chain recombines TRBV5-1 with TRBJ2-3, with D uncertain. CDR1 SGHRS and CDR2 YFSETQ come from the germline V gene. The V and J ends lost 3 bases and 6 bases respectively, with 5 bases between them. This CDR3 is 11 amino acids long. The CDR3 sequence is CASSSTDTQYF. CDR3 coding DNA: TGCGCCAGCAGCTCTACGGATACGCAGTATTTT.

This clone was seen more than once but under ten times. J is TRBJ1-3 and V is TRBV5-1, with D possibly matching TRBD1 (6 bases). The CDR3 sequence is 15 residues long. Germline V gene sequence: CDR1 SGHRS, CDR2 YFSETQ. The V gene lost 6 bases and the J gene lost 0 bases, with 13 bases spanning the gap. The CDR3 reads CASTATGISGNTIYF. The CDR3 DNA is TGCGCCAGCACAGCCACAGGGATCTCTGGAAACACCATATATTTT. The full variable domain, rest sourced from reference TRBV5-1 and TRBJ1-3, is KAGVTQTPRYLIKTRGQQVTLSCSPISGHRSVSWYQQTPGQGLQFLFEYFSETQRNKGNFPGRFSGRQFSNSRSEMNVSTLELGDSALYLCASTATGISGNTIYFGEGSWLTVV.

The CDR3 DNA sequence: TGTGCCAGCAGCGTTCGGCGGGGGCACGAGGAGCAGTACTTC. This codes for CASSVRRGHEEQYF. The chain links TRBV5-4 to TRBJ2-7; perhaps TRBD2 as D (7 bases). The CDR3 has 14 amino acids. From germline, CDR1 is SGHNT and CDR2 YYREEE (reference sequence). V lost 4 bases, J lost 7 bases, and 18 bases lay in between.

The J gene is TRBJ2-5, the V gene TRBV27; D gene ambiguous. Trimming removed 1 base from V and 2 bases from J, with 5 bases in between. CDR3 length: 13 residues. Germline loops: CDR1 MNHEY, CDR2 SMNVEV (reference sequence). For the CDR3, the DNA is TGTGCCAGCAGTTTATTTCAGCAAGAGACCCAGTACTTC. It translates to CASSLFQQETQYF.

The chain employs TRBV9 and TRBJ2-1; 7 nucleotides agree with TRBD2. Germline values: CDR1 SGDLS, CDR2 YYNGEE. The junction had 6 bases not matched to a gene; V was cut back by 2 bases and J by 7 bases. This CDR3 is built from 14 residues. CDR3: CASSVGLSSNEQFF. In DNA form, the CDR3 reads TGTGCCAGCAGCGTGGGACTATCCAGTAATGAGCAGTTCTTC.

In DNA form, the CDR3 reads TGTGCCAGCAGGGGTGGGACGGCGGGAGTAGGAAAACTGTTTTTT. It translates to CASRGGTAGVGKLFF. The rearrangement uses TRBV27 and TRBJ1-4, with D tentatively TRBD1 (5 bases). V lost 6 bases and J 10 bases, leaving 21 bases between the germline ends. The CDR3 runs 15 residues. The V gene's germline CDR1 is MNHEY and CDR2 SMNVEV (reference sequence).

The chain is built from TRBV30 and TRBJ2-1; 13 bases match TRBD2. CDR1 is GTSNPN and CDR2 is SVGIG in the germline V gene (reference sequence). The CDR3 runs to 17 residues. Trimming removed 3 bases from V and 0 bases from J; junction bases left unmatched: 5. The CDR3 region is CAWRTRLAGGSYNEQFF. The CDR3 DNA follows: TGTGCCTGGAGGACGAGACTAGCGGGAGGCTCCTACAATGAGCAGTTCTTC.

The gene calls are TRBV4-3 and TRBJ2-7; TRBD2 matches at 10 bases. This CDR3 contains 19 residues. Germline CDR1 is LGHNA and CDR2 is YSLEER. J was trimmed by 4 bases and V by 0 bases; bases with no gene match: 15. CDR3 sequence (DNA): TGCGCCAGCAGCCAAGATTTGGTCGCAGCGGGGGGGTTCCCTTACGAGCAGTACTTC. It specifies CASSQDLVAAGGFPYEQYF.

Only a few counts were recorded for this clone. CDR3 in amino acids: CASSDYGGRNEQYF. The CDR3 region has the DNA TGTGCCAGCAGTGACTACGGGGGACGGAACGAGCAGTACTTC. The chain has TRBV6-6 and TRBJ2-7; a weak D match, TRBD2 (6 bases). The CDR3 contains 14 residues. The V gene lost 5 bases and the J gene lost 5 bases, with 16 bases spanning the gap. Per the germline V gene, CDR1 is MNHNY and CDR2 is SVGAGI (reference sequence).

The chain links TRBV7-9 to TRBJ2-7; 8 bases map to TRBD2. In germline, CDR1 is SEHNR, CDR2 FQNEAQ (reference sequence). The V and J ends lost 2 bases and 2 bases, in that order; junction bases with no gene match: 5. The CDR3 extends over 15 amino acids. CDR3 sequence (DNA): TGTGCCAGCAGCTTATCGGGGGGGGGCGCCTACGAGCAGTACTTC. Translation gives CASSLSGGGAYEQYF.

The chain combines TRBV5-8 with TRBJ2-7; TRBD1 is a possible D gene (6 bases). V shed 3 bases and J shed 3 bases, with 16 bases lying between them. There are 15 residues in the CDR3. Germline V gene lookup returns CDR1 SGHTS and CDR2 YDEGEE. The CDR3 sequence is CASSSLNRGFYEQYF. In DNA, the CDR3 is TGTGCCAGCAGCTCTCTTAATAGGGGGTTCTACGAGCAGTACTTC.

V is TRBV6-1 and J is TRBJ1-5; tentative D call: TRBD1 (5 bases). Germline V gene lookup returns CDR1 MNHNS and CDR2 SASEGT. The CDR3 spans 18 residues. Trimming shortened V by 1 base and J by 2 bases, and 18 bases separated the two germline ends. CDR3 loop: CASSEEGAVGSGNQPQHF. CDR3 coding DNA: TGTGCCAGCAGTGAAGAAGGGGCGGTTGGGTCTGGCAATCAGCCCCAGCATTTT.